Below are 11 T cell receptor beta chains sequenced from a single sample in a study of T cells in Graves' hyperthyroidism and ophthalmopathy. TCR beta CDR3 regions were amplified from RNA transcripts. The primer set for the first-round RT-PCR of the TCR CDR3 was HTBI. TCRdb re-derived calls from the multiplex PCR reads in MiXCR, one entry per CDR3 protein. Altogether 600,000 to 650,000 distinct CDR3 sequences are present, less than 25% being singletons, with the ten largest covering over 30%. The source material was blood. The receptors shown here come from a man aged 25 to 45 with Graves' ophthalmopathy.

This clonotype was seen more than once but under ten times. The CDR3 is CASSFKGANYGYTF. The DNA of the CDR3 is TGTGCCAGCAGCTTTAAGGGAGCTAACTATGGCTACACCTTC. The rearrangement joins TRBV5-6 to TRBJ1-2; D remains unclear. Germline V gives CDR1 SGHDT, CDR2 YYEEEE. Trimming left V 2 bases short and J 0 bases short, with 8 bases between. The CDR3 consists of 14 residues.

This clonotype was seen a single time. The rearrangement links TRBV14 to TRBJ2-5, with D possibly TRBD1 on 5 matching bases. Trimming removed 4 bases at V and 0 bases at J, with 15 bases between. Looked up from germline, CDR1 is SGHDN and CDR2 is FVKESK. The CDR3 sequence is 16 residues long. CDR3 nucleotide sequence: TGTGCCAGCAGCCCCGGTGATAGGGGATACCAAGAGACCCAGTACTTC. This gives the protein CASSPGDRGYQETQYF. The full variable domain, completed using reference TRBV14 and TRBJ2-5, is EAGVTQFPSHSVIEKGQTVTLRCDPISGHDNLYWYRRVMGKEIKFLLHFVKESKQDESGMPNNRFLAERTGGTYSTLKVQPAELEDSGVYFCASSPGDRGYQETQYFGPGTRLLVL.

This clonotype has a handful of counts. This chain uses TRBV10-3 with TRBJ2-3; 7 nucleotides align to TRBD2. Looked up from germline, CDR1 is ENHRY and CDR2 is SYGVKD. This CDR3 is built from 14 residues. Germline trimming cut 10 bases from V and 2 bases from J; bases unmatched to any gene: 9. CDR3 bases: TGTGCCACCCGGAAGGCGGGAGTCACAGATACGCAGTATTTT. It yields the protein CATRKAGVTDTQYF.

This clonotype has at least ten counts. V usage is TRBV20-1 and J usage is TRBJ2-1; D might be TRBD2 (6 bases). With 5 bases removed from V and 6 bases from J, the gap between germline ends came to 17 bases. There are 14 residues in the CDR3. The germline gives CDR1 DFQATT, CDR2 SNEGSKA (reference sequence). CDR3 in DNA: TGCAGTGCTGCTGAACGGGGGAAAGGCAATGAGCAGTTCTTC. Its protein product is CSAAERGKGNEQFF.

The sample holds many counts of this clonotype. The CDR3 region has the DNA TGTGCCAGCAGTTCAACAGGGGTAGGCAATTCACCCCTCCACTTT. Encoded protein: CASSSTGVGNSPLHF. The rearrangement uses TRBV28 and TRBJ1-6; 7 nucleotides agree with TRBD1. Trimming cost V 4 bases and J 7 bases; bases outside gene matches: 7. The CDR3 is 15 residues long. Germline CDR1 MDHEN, CDR2 SYDVKM.

The chain employs TRBV24-1 and TRBJ2-3; TRBD2 aligns across 14 bases. The germline gives CDR1 KGHDR, CDR2 SFDVKD. V lost 5 bases to trimming and J lost 7 bases; unmatched junction nucleotides: 4. The length of the CDR3 is 15 residues. CDR3 sequence (DNA): TGTGCCACCAGTGGGACTAGCGGGAGGAGGAATACGCAGTATTTT. This gives the protein CATSGTSGRRNTQYF.

This chain joins TRBV7-9 and TRBJ1-4; weak D call: TRBD1 (5 bases). V lost 8 bases to trimming and J lost 3 bases, with 10 bases between them. The length of the CDR3 is 13 residues. Germline assignment: CDR1 SEHNR and CDR2 FQNEAQ (reference sequence). Written as DNA, the CDR3 is TGTGCCAGCGGGGGGGGTGCTAATGAAAAACTGTTTTTT. It translates to CASGGGANEKLFF.

This clonotype was detected many times. The V gene is TRBV29-1, the J gene TRBJ1-1; D gene unclear. Germline assignment: CDR1 SQVTM and CDR2 ANQGSEA. The CDR3 totals 13 residues. Trimming cost V 1 base and J 0 bases, with 6 bases left between them. In DNA form, the CDR3 reads TGCAGCGTTGAAGGACTTATGAACACTGAAGCTTTCTTT. It specifies CSVEGLMNTEAFF.

This clonotype turned up a few times. This chain links TRBV7-2 with TRBJ2-1; D gene uncertain. CDR3 size: 14 residues. V was pared by 3 bases and J by 6 bases, with 12 bases between. Germline V CDR1 and CDR2: SGHTA, FQGNSA. The CDR3 reads CASSFLDFGNEQFF. DNA of the CDR3: TGTGCCAGCAGCTTCCTAGACTTTGGCAATGAGCAGTTCTTC.

V gene TRBV18 combines with J gene TRBJ2-7; D ambiguous. Trimming removed 3 bases at V and 3 bases at J, with 9 bases between. Germline CDR1 reads KGHSH; CDR2 reads LQKENI. The CDR3 runs 13 residues. The CDR3 nucleotides are TGTGCCAGCTCACCCGGGCAGCTCTACGAGCAGTACTTC. Residues: CASSPGQLYEQYF.

This clonotype was counted a few times. This chain joins TRBV28 and TRBJ2-7, with D uncertain. Germline V gene sequence: CDR1 MDHEN, CDR2 SYDVKM. The CDR3 spans 17 residues. V lost 5 bases and J 5 bases, leaving 25 bases between the germline ends. The chain's CDR3 is CASSPFPRTLGRNEQYF. CDR3 nucleotides: TGTGCCAGCAGTCCGTTTCCCCGGACCCTAGGGCGTAACGAGCAGTACTTC. Looking up the rest from reference TRBV28 and TRBJ2-7 gives the full variable domain: DVKVTQSSRYLVKRTGEKVFLECVQDMDHENMFWYRQDPGLGLRLIYFSYDVKMKEKGDIPEGYSVSREKKERFSLILESASTNQTSMYLCASSPFPRTLGRNEQYFGPGTRLTVT.